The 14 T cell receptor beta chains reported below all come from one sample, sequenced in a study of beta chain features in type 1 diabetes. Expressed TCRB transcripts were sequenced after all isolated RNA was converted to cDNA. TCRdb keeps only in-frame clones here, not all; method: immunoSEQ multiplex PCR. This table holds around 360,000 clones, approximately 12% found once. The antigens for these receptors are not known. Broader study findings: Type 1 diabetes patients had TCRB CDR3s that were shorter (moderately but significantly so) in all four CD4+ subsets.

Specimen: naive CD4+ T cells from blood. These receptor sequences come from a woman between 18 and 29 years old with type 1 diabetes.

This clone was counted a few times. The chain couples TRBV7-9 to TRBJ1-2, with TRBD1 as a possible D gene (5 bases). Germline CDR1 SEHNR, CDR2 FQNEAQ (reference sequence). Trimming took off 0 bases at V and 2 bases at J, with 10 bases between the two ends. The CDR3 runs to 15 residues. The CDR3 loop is CASSLAGASNYGYTF. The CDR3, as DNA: TGTGCCAGCAGCTTAGCAGGGGCCAGCAACTATGGCTACACCTTC.

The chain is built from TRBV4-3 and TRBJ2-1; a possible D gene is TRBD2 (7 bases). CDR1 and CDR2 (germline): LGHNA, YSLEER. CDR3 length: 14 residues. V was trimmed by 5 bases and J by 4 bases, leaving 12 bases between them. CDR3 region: CASSVEGGYNEQFF. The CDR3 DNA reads TGCGCCAGCAGCGTGGAGGGGGGGTACAATGAGCAGTTCTTC.

The CDR3 bases are TGTGCCAGCACCGTTGCAGATACGCAGTATTTT. The encoded protein is CASTVADTQYF. The gene calls are TRBV2 and TRBJ2-3; no definite D call. V was clipped by 7 bases and J by 4 bases, with 6 bases between them. Germline V gene sequence: CDR1 SNHLY, CDR2 FYNNEI. The CDR3 has 11 amino acids.

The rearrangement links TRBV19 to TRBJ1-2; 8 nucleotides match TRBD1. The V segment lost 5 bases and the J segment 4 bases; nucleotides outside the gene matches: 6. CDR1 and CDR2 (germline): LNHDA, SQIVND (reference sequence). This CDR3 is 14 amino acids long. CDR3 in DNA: TGTGCCAGTAGTCCTATGGGACAGGTCTATGGCTACACCTTC. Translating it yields CASSPMGQVYGYTF.

The CDR3 DNA reads as TGTGCCACCAGCAGAGTGACGGGTTCCTACAATGAGCAGTTCTTC. Amino acids: CATSRVTGSYNEQFF. The chain joins TRBV15 to TRBJ2-1, with D uncertain. Trimming took off 1 base at V and 1 base at J, with 8 bases between the two ends. The CDR3 has 15 residues. Germline loops: CDR1 LNHNV, CDR2 YYDKDF (reference sequence).

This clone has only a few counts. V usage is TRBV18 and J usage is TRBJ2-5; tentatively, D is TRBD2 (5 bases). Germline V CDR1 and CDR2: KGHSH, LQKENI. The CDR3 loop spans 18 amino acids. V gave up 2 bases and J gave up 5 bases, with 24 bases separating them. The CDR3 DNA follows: TGTGCCAGCTCACCAAGGTCTCGGAGCGGAGTTAAGACGGAGACCCAGTACTTC. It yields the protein CASSPRSRSGVKTETQYF.

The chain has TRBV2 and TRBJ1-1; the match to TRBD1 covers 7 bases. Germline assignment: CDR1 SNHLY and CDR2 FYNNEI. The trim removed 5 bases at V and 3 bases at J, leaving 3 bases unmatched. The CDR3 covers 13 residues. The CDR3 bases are TGTGCCAGCAGTCCCACAGGGGACACTGAAGCTTTCTTT. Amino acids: CASSPTGDTEAFF.

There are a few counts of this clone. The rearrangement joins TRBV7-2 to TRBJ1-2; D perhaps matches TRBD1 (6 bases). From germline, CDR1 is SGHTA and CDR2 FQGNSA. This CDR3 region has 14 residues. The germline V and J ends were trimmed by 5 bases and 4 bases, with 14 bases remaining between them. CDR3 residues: CASSTGHLTYGYTF. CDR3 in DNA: TGTGCCAGCAGCACGGGACATCTGACCTATGGCTACACCTTC.

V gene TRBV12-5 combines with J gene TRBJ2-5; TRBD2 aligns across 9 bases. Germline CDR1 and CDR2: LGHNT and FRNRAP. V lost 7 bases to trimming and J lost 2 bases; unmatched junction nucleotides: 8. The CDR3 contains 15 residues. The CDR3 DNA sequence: TGTGCTAGTGCCAATAGCGGGAGTAGACAAGAGACCCAGTACTTC. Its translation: CASANSGSRQETQYF. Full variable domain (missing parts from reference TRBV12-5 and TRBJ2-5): DARVTQTPRHKVTEMGQEVTMRCQPILGHNTVFWYRQTMMQGLELLAYFRNRAPLDDSGMPKDRFSAEMPDATLATLKIQPSEPRDSAVYFCASANSGSRQETQYFGPGTRLLVL.

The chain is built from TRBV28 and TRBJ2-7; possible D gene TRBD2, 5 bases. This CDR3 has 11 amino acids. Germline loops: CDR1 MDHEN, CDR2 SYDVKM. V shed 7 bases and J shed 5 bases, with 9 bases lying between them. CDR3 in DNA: TGTGCCAGCAAAGGGAGCAACGAGCAGTACTTC. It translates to CASKGSNEQYF.

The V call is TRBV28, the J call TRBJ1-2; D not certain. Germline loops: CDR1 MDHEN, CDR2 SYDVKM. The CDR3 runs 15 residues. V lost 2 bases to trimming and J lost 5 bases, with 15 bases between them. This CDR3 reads CASSLPPLASYGYTF. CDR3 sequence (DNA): TGTGCCAGCAGTTTACCCCCGCTGGCATCATATGGCTACACCTTC.

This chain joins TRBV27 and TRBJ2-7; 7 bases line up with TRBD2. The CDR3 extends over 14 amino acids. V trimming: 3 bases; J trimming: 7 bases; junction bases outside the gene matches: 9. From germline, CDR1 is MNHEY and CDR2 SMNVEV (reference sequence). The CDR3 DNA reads TGTGCCAGCAGTTTTGGGACTACCGGTAAGGAGCAGTACTTC. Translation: CASSFGTTGKEQYF.

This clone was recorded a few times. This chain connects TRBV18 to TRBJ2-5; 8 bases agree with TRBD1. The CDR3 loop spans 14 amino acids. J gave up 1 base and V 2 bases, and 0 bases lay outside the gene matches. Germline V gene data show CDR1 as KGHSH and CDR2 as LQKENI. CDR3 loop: CASSPGTGQETQYF. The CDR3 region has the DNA TGTGCCAGCTCACCAGGGACAGGCCAAGAGACCCAGTACTTC. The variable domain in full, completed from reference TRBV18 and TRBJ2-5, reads NAGVMQNPRHLVRRRGQEARLRCSPMKGHSHVYWYRQLPEEGLKFMVYLQKENIIDESGMPKERFSAEFPKEGPSILRIQQVVRGDSAAYFCASSPGTGQETQYFGPGTRLLVL.

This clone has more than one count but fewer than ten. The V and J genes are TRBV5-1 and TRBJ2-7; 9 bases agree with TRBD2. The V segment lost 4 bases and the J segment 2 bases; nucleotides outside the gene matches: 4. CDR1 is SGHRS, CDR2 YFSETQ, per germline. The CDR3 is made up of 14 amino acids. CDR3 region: CASSRTSDTYEQYF. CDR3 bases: TGCGCCAGCAGCAGGACTAGCGATACCTACGAGCAGTACTTC.